These 2 T cell receptor beta chains were sequenced from one sample in a study of blood T cell repertoires in COVID-19. Using immunoSEQ multiplex PCR, the repertoire was profiled, and TCRdb retains in-frame clones only, with some absent. The sample records about 350,000 clones, 88% being singletons. Sequenced: PBMCs or T cells enriched from blood (not recorded which). All receptors derive from a woman aged 25-40 years who had been exposed to COVID-19.

J is TRBJ2-7 and V is TRBV3-1 (or the pseudogene TRBV3-2), with 14 bases that match TRBD2. V was clipped by 4 bases and J by 3 bases; unmatched bases: 5. Germline CDR1 and CDR2: LGHDT and YNNKEL (reference sequence). The CDR3 sequence is 16 residues long. The CDR3 coding sequence is TGTGCCAGCAGCCCCGGGACTAGCGGGAGTGTCTACGAGCAGTACTTC. Translating it yields CASSPGTSGSVYEQYF.

The V and J genes are TRBV14 and TRBJ2-7, with D hard to call. Trimming removed 0 bases at V and 2 bases at J, with 5 bases between. The CDR3 runs 13 residues. Looked up from germline, CDR1 is SGHDN and CDR2 is FVKESK. CDR3: CASSQDVTYEQYF. The DNA for the CDR3 is TGTGCCAGCAGCCAAGATGTAACCTACGAGCAGTACTTC. The full variable domain, completed using reference TRBV14 and TRBJ2-7, is EAGVTQFPSHSVIEKGQTVTLRCDPISGHDNLYWYRRVMGKEIKFLLHFVKESKQDESGMPNNRFLAERTGGTYSTLKVQPAELEDSGVYFCASSQDVTYEQYFGPGTRLTVT.